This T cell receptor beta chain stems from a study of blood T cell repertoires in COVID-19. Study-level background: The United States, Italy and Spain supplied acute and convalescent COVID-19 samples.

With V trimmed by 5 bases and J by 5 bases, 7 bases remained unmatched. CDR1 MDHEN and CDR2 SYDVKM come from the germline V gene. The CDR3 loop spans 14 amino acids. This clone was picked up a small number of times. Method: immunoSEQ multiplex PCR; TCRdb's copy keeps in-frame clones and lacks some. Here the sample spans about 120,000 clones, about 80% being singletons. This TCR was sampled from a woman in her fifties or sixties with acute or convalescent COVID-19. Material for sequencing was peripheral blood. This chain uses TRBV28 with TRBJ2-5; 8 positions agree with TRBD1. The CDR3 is CASSTFRGLETQYF. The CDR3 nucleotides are TGTGCCAGCAGTACCTTCAGGGGGCTGGAGACCCAGTACTTC. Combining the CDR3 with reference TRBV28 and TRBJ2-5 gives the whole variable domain DVKVTQSSRYLVKRTGEKVFLECVQDMDHENMFWYRQDPGLGLRLIYFSYDVKMKEKGDIPEGYSVSREKKERFSLILESASTNQTSMYLCASSTFRGLETQYFGPGTRLLVL.